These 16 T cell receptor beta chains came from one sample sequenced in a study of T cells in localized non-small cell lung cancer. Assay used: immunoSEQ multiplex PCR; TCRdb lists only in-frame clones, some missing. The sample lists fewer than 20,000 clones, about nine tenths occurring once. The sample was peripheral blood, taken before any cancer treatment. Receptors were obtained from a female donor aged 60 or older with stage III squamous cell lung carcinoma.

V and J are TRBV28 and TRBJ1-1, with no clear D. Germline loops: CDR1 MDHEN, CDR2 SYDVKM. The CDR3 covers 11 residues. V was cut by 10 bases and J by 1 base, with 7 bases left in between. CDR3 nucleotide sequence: TGTGCCACCAAAACGAACACTGAAGCTTTCTTT. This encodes CATKTNTEAFF. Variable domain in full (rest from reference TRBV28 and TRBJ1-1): DVKVTQSSRYLVKRTGEKVFLECVQDMDHENMFWYRQDPGLGLRLIYFSYDVKMKEKGDIPEGYSVSREKKERFSLILESASTNQTSMYLCATKTNTEAFFGQGTRLTVV.

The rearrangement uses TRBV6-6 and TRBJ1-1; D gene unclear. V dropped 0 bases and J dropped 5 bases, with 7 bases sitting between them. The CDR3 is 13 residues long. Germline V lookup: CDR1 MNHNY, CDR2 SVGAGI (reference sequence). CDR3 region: CASSYSRETEAFF. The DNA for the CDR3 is TGTGCCAGCAGTTACTCGAGGGAGACTGAAGCTTTCTTT.

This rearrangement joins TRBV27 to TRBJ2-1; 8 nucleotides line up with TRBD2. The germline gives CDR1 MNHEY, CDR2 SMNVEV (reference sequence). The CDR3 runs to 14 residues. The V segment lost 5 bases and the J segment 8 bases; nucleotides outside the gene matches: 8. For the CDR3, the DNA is TGTGCCAGCAGTCCAATAGCGGGAAGGCATGAGCAGTTCTTC. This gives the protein CASSPIAGRHEQFF.

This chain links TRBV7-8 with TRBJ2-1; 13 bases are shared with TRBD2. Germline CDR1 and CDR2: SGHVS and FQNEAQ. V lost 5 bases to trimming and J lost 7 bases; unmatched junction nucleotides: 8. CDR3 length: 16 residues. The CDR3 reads CASSGRLAGGENEQFF. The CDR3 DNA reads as TGTGCCAGCAGCGGAAGACTAGCGGGGGGTGAGAATGAGCAGTTCTTC.

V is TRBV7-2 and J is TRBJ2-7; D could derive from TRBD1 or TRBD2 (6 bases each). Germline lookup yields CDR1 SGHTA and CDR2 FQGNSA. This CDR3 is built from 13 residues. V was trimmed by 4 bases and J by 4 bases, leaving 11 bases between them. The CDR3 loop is CASSSEGGYEQYF. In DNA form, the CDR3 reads TGTGCCAGCAGCTCGGAGGGGGGATACGAGCAGTACTTC.

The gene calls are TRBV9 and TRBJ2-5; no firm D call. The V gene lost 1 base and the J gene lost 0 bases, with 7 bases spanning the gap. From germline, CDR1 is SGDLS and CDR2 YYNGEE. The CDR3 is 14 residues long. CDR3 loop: CASSVTQYQETQYF. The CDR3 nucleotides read TGTGCCAGCAGCGTAACACAGTACCAAGAGACCCAGTACTTC. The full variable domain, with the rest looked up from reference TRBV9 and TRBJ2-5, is DSGVTQTPKHLITATGQRVTLRCSPRSGDLSVYWYQQSLDQGLQFLIQYYNGEERAKGNILERFSAQQFPDLHSELNLSSLELGDSALYFCASSVTQYQETQYFGPGTRLLVL.

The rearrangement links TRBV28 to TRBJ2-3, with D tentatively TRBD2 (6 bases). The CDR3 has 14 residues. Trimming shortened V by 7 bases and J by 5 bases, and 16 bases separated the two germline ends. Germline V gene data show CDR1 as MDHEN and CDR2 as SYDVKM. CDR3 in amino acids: CASKETAGRDTQYF. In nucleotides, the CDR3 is TGTGCCAGCAAAGAGACGGCGGGGAGAGATACGCAGTATTTT.

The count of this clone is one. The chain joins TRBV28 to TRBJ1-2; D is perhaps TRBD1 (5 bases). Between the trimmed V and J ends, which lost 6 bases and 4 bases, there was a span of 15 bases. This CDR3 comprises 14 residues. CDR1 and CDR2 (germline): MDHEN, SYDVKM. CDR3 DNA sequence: TGTGCCAGCAGGGAAGGACAAGTAATCTATGGCTACACCTTC. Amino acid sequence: CASREGQVIYGYTF.

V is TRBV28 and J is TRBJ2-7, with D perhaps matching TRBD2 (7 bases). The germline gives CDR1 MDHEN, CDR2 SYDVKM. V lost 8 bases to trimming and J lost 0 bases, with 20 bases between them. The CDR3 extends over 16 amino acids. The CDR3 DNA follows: TGTGCCAGCTTACAAGGGGGGGCCTCAAGCTCCTACGAGCAGTACTTC. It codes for CASLQGGASSSYEQYF.

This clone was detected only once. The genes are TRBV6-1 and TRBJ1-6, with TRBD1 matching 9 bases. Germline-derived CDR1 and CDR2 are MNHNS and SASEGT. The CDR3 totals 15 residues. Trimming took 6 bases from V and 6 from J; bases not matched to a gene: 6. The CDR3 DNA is TGTGCCAGCAGACAGGGGGCGCGGGGTAATTCACCCCTCCACTTT. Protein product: CASRQGARGNSPLHF.

The CDR3 DNA reads as TGTGCCTGGGCCTCGGGAGGCCTCAATGAAAAACTGTTTTTT. Amino acids: CAWASGGLNEKLFF. The J gene is TRBJ1-4, the V gene TRBV30; D is ambiguous. The V end was cut by 5 bases, the J end by 5 bases, with 15 bases between. Germline V CDR1 and CDR2: GTSNPN, SVGIG (reference sequence). The length of the CDR3 is 14 residues.

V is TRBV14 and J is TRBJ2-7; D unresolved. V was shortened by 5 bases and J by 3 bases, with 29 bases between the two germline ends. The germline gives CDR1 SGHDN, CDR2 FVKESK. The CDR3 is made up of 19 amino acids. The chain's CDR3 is CASSLGRSGKGPTDYEQYF. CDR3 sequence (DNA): TGTGCCAGCAGCTTGGGTCGGTCCGGAAAGGGTCCAACAGACTACGAGCAGTACTTC.

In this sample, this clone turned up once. CDR3 nucleotides: TGTGCCATCCTCACTAGCGGACTATACAATGAGCAGTTCTTC. Translated: CAILTSGLYNEQFF. The chain has TRBV28 and TRBJ2-1; TRBD2 agrees at 8 bases. CDR3 size: 14 residues. Germline lookup yields CDR1 MDHEN and CDR2 SYDVKM. The J segment lost 4 bases and the V segment lost 10 bases, leaving 9 bases of the junction unmatched.

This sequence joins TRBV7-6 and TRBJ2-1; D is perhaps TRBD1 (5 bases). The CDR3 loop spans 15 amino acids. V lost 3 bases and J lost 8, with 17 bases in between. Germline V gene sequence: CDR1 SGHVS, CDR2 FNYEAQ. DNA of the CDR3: TGTGCCAGCAGCTTTATTGCAGGGTTGATGGATGAGCAGTTCTTC. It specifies CASSFIAGLMDEQFF.

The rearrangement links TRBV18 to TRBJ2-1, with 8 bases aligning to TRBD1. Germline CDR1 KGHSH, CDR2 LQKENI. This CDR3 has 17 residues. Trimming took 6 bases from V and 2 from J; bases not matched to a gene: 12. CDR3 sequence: CASSPRPGGSTYNEQFF. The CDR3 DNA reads TGTGCCAGCTCCCCCAGACCAGGGGGCTCCACCTACAATGAGCAGTTCTTC.

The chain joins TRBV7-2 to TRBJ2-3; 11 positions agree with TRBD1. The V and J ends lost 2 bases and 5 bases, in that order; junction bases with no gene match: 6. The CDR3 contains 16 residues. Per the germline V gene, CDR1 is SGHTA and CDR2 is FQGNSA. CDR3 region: CASSLLGQGVVDTQYF. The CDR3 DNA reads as TGTGCCAGCAGCTTATTGGGACAGGGGGTGGTAGATACGCAGTATTTT.